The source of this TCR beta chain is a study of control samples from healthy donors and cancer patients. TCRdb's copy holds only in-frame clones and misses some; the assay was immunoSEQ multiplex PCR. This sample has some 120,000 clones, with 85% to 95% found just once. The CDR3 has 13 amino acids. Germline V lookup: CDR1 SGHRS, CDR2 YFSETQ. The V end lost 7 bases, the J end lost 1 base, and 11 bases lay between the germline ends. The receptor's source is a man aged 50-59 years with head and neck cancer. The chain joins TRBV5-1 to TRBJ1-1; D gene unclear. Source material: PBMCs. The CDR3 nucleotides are TGCGCCAGCGCTCCGATGGGGAACACTGAAGCTTTCTTT. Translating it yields CASAPMGNTEAFF.